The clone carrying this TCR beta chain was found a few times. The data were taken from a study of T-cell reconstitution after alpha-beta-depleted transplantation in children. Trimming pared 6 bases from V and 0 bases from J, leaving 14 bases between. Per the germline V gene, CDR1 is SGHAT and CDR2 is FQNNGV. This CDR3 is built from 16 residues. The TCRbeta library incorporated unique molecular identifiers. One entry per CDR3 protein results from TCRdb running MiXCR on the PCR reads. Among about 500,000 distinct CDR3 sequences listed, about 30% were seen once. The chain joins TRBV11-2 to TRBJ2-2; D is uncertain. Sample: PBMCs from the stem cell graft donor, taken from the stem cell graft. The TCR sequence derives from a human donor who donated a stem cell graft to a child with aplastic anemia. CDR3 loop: CASSQPLFSNTGELFF. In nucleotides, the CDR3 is TGTGCCAGCAGTCAGCCCTTGTTCTCGAACACCGGGGAGCTGTTTTTT.